This T cell receptor beta chain was recovered during a study of memory CD4+ T cells and cytomegalovirus serostatus. On the study more broadly: Healthy Belgian adult donors included about nine CMV-positive and 24 CMV-negative people. Study-level points and caveats: About two fifths of the roughly 160 known CMV-associated TCRbeta sequences appeared in CD4+ memory.

Authors' methods: After removing out-of-frame reads, 2 million to 2.5 million distinct TCRbeta sequences remained. Clones were read by immunoSEQ multiplex PCR, and TCRdb kept only the in-frame ones, dropping some. V, J and clone size were drawn from that table, and D and trimming were deduced from the DNA. The table has tens of thousands of clones, approximately 72% seen once. About this clone: The target antigen is unknown.

Germline CDR1 reads SGHDN; CDR2 reads FVKESK. Trimming took 2 bases from V and 6 from J, leaving 10 bases between them. CDR3 size: 13 residues. Single viable CD3+CD4+CD8-CD45RO+ cells were sorted as the memory CD4+ T cells. Serostatus was set by detecting CMV pp150, pp28, p38, p52 IgG. The clonotype was recovered from an adult in good health and CMV-seronegative. Some clones in this sample may be carry-over from other donors' samples. Sequencing was done on a sample of memory CD4+ T cells from blood. The rearrangement uses TRBV14 and TRBJ1-1, with D perhaps matching TRBD1 (6 bases). DNA for the CDR3: TGTGCCAGCAGCCAAACAGGGTTGGCTGAAGCTTTCTTT. Its protein product is CASSQTGLAEAFF.